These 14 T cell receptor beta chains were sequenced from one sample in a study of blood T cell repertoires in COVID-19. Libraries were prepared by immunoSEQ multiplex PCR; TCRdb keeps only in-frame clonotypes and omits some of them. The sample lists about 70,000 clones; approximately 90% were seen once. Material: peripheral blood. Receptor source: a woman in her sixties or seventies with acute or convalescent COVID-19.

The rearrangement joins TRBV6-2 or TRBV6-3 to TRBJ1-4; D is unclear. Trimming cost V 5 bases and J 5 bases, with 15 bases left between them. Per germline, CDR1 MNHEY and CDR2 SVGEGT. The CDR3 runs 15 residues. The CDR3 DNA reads TGTGCCAGCAGTGACCCGGGAAGTGGGAATGAAAAACTGTTTTTT. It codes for CASSDPGSGNEKLFF.

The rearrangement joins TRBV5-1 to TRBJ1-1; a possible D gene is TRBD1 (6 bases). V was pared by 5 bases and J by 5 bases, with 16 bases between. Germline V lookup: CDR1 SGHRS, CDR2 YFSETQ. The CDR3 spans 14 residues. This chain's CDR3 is CASREARGDTEAFF. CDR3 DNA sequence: TGCGCCAGCAGGGAAGCCAGGGGAGATACTGAAGCTTTCTTT.

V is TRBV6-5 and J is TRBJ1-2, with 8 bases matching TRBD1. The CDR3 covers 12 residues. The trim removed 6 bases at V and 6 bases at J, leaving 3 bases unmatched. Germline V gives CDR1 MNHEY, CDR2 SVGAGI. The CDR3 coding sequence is TGTGCCAGCAGGCAGGGGGCGAATGGCTACACCTTC. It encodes CASRQGANGYTF.

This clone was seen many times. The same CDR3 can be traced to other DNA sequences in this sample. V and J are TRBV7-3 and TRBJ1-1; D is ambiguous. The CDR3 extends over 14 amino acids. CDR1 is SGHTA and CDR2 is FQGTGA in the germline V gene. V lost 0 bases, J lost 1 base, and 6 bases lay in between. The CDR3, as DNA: TGTGCCAGCAGCTTAACTGGCGGGAACACTGAAGCTTTCTTT. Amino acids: CASSLTGGNTEAFF.

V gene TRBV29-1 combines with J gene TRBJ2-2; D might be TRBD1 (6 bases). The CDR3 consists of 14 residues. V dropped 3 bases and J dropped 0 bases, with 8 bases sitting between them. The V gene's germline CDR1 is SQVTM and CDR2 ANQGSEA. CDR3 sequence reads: CSVEGAANTGELFF. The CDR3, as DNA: TGCAGCGTTGAGGGGGCAGCGAACACCGGGGAGCTGTTTTTT.

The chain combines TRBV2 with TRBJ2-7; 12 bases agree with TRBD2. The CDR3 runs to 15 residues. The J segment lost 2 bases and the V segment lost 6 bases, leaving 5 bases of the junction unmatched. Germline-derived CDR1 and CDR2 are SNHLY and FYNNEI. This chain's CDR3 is CASRSTSGGPYEQYF. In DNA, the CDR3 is TGTGCCAGCAGGTCGACTAGCGGGGGTCCCTACGAGCAGTACTTC.

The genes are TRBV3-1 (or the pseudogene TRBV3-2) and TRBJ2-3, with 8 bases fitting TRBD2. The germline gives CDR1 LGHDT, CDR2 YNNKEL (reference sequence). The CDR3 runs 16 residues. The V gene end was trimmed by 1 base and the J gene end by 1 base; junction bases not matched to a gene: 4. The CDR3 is CASSQAGGAGTDTQYF. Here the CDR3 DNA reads TGTGCCAGCAGCCAAGCCGGGGGGGCTGGCACAGATACGCAGTATTTT.

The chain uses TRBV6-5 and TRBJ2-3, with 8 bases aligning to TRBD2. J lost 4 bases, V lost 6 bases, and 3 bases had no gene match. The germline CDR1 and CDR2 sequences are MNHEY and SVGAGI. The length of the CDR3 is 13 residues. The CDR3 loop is CASRAGVADTQYF. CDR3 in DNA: TGTGCCAGCAGAGCGGGGGTCGCAGATACGCAGTATTTT.

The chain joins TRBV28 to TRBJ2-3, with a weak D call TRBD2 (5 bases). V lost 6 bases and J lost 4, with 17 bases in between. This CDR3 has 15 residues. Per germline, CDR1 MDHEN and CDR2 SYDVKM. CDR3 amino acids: CASSTVGVGSDTQYF. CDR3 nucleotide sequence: TGTGCCAGCAGCACCGTGGGAGTTGGGTCAGATACGCAGTATTTT.

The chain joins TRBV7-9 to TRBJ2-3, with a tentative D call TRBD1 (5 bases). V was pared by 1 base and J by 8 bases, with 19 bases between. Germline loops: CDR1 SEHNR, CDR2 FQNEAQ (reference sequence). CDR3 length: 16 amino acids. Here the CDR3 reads CASSLGSRAGSPTQYF. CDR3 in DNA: TGTGCCAGCAGCTTAGGTTCCAGGGCTGGCTCCCCTACGCAGTATTTT.

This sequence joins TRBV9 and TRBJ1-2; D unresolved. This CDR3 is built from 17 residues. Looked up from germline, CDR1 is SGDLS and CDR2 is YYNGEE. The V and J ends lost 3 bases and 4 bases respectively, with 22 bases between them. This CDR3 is CASSEPLRAGYCYGYTF. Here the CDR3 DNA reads TGTGCCAGCAGCGAGCCCCTGCGGGCTGGGTATTGCTATGGCTACACCTTC. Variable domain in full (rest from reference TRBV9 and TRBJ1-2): DSGVTQTPKHLITATGQRVTLRCSPRSGDLSVYWYQQSLDQGLQFLIQYYNGEERAKGNILERFSAQQFPDLHSELNLSSLELGDSALYFCASSEPLRAGYCYGYTFGSGTRLTVV.

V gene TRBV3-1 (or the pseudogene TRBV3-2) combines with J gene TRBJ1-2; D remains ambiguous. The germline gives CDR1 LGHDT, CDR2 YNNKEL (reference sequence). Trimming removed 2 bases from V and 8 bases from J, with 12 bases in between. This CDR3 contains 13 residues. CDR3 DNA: TGTGCCAGCAGCCAAATCGGGGTGGGAGGCTACACCTTC. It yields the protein CASSQIGVGGYTF.

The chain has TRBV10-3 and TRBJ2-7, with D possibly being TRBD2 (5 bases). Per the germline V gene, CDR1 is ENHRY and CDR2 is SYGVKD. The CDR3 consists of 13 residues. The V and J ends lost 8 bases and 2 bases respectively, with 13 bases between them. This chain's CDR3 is CAIRGPSAYEQYF. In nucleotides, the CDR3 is TGTGCCATCCGGGGTCCCAGCGCCTACGAGCAGTACTTC.

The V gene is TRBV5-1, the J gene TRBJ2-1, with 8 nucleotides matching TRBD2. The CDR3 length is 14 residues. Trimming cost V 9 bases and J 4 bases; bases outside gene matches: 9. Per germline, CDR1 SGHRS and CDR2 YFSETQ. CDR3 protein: CATGAGDTYNEQFF. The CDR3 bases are TGCGCCACCGGAGCGGGGGACACTTACAATGAGCAGTTCTTC.